This T cell receptor (beta chain) was sequenced in a study of coeliac disease. Study-wide points: Intraepithelial and lamina propria fractions were not highly pure, so cross-contamination was possible.

Only a few counts were recorded for this clone. What it binds is not known. Losses at the gene ends were 5 bases for V and 9 bases for J; bases not matched to a gene: 13. This CDR3 is built from 15 residues. Germline V gene data show CDR1 as MDHEN and CDR2 as SYDVKM. Only in-frame clones appear in the TCRdb table, and some are missing; sequencing was by immunoSEQ multiplex PCR. The top ten clones hold approximately 23% of a sample with several thousand clones, 64% of them seen once. The specimen was lymphocytes from the gut lamina propria. This TCR derives from a woman aged 25 to 45 without celiac disease. This chain connects TRBV28 to TRBJ2-3; 8 bases are shared with TRBD1. The CDR3 bases are TGTGCCAGCAGTCCCGACAGGGGCAACCGGGGGACGCAGTATTTT. This gives the protein CASSPDRGNRGTQYF. Full variable domain (outside the CDR3, taken from reference TRBV28 and TRBJ2-3): DVKVTQSSRYLVKRTGEKVFLECVQDMDHENMFWYRQDPGLGLRLIYFSYDVKMKEKGDIPEGYSVSREKKERFSLILESASTNQTSMYLCASSPDRGNRGTQYFGPGTRLTVL.